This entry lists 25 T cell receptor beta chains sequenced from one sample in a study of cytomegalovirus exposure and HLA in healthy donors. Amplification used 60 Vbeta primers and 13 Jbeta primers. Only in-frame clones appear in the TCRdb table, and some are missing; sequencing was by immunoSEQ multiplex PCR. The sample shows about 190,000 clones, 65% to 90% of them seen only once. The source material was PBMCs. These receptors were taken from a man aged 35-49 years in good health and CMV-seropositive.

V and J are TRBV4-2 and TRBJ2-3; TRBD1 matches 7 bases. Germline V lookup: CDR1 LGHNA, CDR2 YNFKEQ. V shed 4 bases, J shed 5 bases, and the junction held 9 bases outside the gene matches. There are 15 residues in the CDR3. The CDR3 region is CASSPRDSGQDTQYF. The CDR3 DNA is TGTGCCAGCAGCCCCCGGGACAGTGGACAAGATACGCAGTATTTT.

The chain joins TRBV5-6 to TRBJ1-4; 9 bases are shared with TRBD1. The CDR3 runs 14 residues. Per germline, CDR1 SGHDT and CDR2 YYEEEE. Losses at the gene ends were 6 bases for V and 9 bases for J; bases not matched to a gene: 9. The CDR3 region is CASTTGGQGKKLFF. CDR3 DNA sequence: TGTGCCAGCACCACAGGGGGACAGGGTAAAAAACTGTTTTTT. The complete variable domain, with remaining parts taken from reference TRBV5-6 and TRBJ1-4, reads DAGVTQSPTHLIKTRGQQVTLRCSPKSGHDTVSWYQQALGQGPQFIFQYYEEEERQRGNFPDRFSGHQFPNYSSELNVNALLLGDSALYLCASTTGGQGKKLFFGSGTQLSVL.

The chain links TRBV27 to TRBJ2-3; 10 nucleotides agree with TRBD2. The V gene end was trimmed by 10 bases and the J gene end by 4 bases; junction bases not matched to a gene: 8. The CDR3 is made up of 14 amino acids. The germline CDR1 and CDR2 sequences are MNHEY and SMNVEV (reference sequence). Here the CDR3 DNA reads TGTGCCACCCGGGAGCGGGGGGGGCCAGATACGCAGTATTTT. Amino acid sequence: CATRERGGPDTQYF.

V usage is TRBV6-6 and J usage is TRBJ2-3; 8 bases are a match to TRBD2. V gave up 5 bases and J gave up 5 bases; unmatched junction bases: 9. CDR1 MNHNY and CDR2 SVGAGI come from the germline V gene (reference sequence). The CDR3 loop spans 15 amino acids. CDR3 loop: CASSRISGEIDTQYF. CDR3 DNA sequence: TGTGCCAGCAGTCGCATTAGCGGGGAAATAGATACGCAGTATTTT.

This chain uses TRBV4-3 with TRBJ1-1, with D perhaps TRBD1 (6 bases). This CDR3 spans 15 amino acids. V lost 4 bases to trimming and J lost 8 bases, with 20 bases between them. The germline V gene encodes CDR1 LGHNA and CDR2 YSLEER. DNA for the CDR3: TGCGCCAGCAGCCGGGGCGGGGGGGCCCCCGGGGAAGCTTTCTTT. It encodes CASSRGGGAPGEAFF.

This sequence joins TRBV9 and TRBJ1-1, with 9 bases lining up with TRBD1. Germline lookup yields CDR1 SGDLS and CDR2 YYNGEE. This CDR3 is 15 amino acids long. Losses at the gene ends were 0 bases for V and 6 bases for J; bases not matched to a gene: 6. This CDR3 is CASSVGGQGMAEAFF. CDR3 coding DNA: TGTGCCAGCAGCGTAGGAGGACAGGGGATGGCTGAAGCTTTCTTT.

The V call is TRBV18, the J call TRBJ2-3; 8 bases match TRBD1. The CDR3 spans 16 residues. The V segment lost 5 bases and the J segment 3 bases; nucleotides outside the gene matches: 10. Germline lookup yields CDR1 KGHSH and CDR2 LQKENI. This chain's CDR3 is CASSTRTGTGTDTQYF. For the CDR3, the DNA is TGTGCCAGCTCAACCCGGACAGGGACCGGTACAGATACGCAGTATTTT.

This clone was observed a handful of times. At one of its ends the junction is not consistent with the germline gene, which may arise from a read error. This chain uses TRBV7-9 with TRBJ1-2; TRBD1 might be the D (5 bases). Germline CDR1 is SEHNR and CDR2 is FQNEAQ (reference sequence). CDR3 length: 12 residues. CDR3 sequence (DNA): TGTTCCAGCAGCTTAGGGACTTGGGGCTACACCTTC. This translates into CSSSLGTWGYTF.

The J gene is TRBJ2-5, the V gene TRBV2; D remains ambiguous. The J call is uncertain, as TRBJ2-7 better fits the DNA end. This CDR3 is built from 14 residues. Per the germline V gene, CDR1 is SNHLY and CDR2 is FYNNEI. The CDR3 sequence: CASSEAPGTYEQYF. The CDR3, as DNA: TGTGCCAGCAGTGAAGCTCCAGGAACCTACGAGCAGTACTTC.

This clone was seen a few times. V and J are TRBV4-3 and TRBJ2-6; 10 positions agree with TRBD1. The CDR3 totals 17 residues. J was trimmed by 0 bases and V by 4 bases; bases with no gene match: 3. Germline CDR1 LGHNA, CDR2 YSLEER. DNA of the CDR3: TGCGCCAGCAGCCCGGGACAGGGGATCTCTGGGGCCAACGTCCTGACTTTC. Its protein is CASSPGQGISGANVLTF.

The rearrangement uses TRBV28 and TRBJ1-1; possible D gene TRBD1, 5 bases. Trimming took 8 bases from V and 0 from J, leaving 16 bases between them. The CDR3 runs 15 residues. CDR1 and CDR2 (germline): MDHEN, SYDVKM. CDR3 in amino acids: CASWTSTGVNTEAFF. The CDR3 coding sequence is TGTGCCAGCTGGACCTCGACGGGGGTGAACACTGAAGCTTTCTTT.

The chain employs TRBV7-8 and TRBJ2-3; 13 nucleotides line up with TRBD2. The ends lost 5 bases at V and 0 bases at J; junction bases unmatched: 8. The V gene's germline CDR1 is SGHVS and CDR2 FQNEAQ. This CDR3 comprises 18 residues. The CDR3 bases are TGTGCCAGCAGCATCGGACTAGCGGGGGACACTAGCACAGATACGCAGTATTTT. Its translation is CASSIGLAGDTSTDTQYF. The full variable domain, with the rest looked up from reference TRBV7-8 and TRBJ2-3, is GAGVSQSPRYKVAKRGQDVALRCDPISGHVSLFWYQQALGQGPEFLTYFQNEAQLDKSGLPSDRFFAERPEGSVSTLKIQRTQQEDSAVYLCASSIGLAGDTSTDTQYFGPGTRLTVL.

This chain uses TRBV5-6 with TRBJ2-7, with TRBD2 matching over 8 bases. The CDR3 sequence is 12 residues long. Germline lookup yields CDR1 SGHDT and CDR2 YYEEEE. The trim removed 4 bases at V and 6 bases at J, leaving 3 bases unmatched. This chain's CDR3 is CASSRRGGEQYF. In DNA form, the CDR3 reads TGTGCCAGCAGCCGCCGGGGGGGCGAGCAGTACTTC.

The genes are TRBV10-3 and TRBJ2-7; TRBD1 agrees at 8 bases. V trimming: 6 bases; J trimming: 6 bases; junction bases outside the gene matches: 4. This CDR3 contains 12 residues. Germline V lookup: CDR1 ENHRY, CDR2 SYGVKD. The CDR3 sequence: CAIRSTGVEQYF. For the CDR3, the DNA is TGTGCCATCAGATCGACAGGGGTCGAGCAGTACTTC.

CDR3: CASSFGGGGPYEQYF. CDR3 DNA sequence: TGTGCCAGCAGCTTTGGGGGCGGGGGACCCTACGAGCAGTACTTC. The chain employs TRBV7-3 and TRBJ2-7; D is perhaps TRBD2 (7 bases). The CDR3 totals 15 residues. Germline V lookup: CDR1 SGHTA, CDR2 FQGTGA. Trimming shortened V by 3 bases and J by 2 bases, and 14 bases separated the two germline ends.

This chain's CDR3 is CASSLEGPGELFF. The CDR3 DNA sequence: TGTGCCAGCAGCTTGGAGGGGCCCGGGGAGCTGTTTTTT. This chain connects TRBV5-4 to TRBJ2-2; D perhaps matches TRBD1 (5 bases). Trimming shortened V by 0 bases and J by 6 bases, and 6 bases separated the two germline ends. This CDR3 has 13 amino acids. Germline V gene data show CDR1 as SGHNT and CDR2 as YYREEE (reference sequence). The full variable domain, rest sourced from reference TRBV5-4 and TRBJ2-2, is ETGVTQSPTHLIKTRGQQVTLRCSSQSGHNTVSWYQQALGQGPQFIFQYYREEENGRGNFPPRFSGLQFPNYSSELNVNALELDDSALYLCASSLEGPGELFFGEGSRLTVL.

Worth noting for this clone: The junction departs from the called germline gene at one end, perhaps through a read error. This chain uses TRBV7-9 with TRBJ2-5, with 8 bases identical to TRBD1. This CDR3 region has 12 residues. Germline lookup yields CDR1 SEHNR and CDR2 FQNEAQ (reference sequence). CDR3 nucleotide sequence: TGTTCCAGCAGCTCGATTGGAGGGACAGGCTACTTC. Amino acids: CSSSSIGGTGYF.

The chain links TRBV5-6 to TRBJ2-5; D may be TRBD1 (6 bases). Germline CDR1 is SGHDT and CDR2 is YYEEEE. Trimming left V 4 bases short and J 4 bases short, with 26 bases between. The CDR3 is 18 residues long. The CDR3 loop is CASSDPGQGPPWPETQYF. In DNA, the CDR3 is TGTGCCAGCAGCGACCCGGGACAAGGCCCACCTTGGCCAGAGACCCAGTACTTC.

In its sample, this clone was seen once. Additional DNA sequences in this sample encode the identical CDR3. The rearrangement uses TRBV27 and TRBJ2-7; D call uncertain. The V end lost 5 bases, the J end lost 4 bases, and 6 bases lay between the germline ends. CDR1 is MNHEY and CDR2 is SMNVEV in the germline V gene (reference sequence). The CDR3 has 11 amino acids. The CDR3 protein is CASSPGYEQYF. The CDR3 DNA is TGTGCCAGCAGTCCGGGTTACGAGCAGTACTTC.

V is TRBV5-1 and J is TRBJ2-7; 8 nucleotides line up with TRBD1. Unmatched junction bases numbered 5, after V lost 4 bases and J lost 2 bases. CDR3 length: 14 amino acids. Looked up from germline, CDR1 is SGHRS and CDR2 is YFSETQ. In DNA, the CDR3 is TGCGCCAGCAGCATCGGACAGGGCGCCTACGAGCAGTACTTC. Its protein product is CASSIGQGAYEQYF.

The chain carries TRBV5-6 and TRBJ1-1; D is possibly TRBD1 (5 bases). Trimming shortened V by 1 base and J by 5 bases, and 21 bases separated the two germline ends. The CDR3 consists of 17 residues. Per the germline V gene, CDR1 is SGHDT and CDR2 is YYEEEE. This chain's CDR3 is CASSLRTGGVKRTEAFF. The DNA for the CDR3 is TGTGCCAGCAGCTTGCGTACGGGGGGAGTAAAGAGGACTGAAGCTTTCTTT.

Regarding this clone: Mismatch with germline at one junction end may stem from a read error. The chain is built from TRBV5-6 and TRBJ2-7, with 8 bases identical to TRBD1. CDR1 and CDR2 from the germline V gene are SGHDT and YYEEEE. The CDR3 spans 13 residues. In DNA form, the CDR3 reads TGTGCCAGCAGCGAGAGGCCCGGGACAGGAGCAACCTTC. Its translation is CASSERPGTGATF.

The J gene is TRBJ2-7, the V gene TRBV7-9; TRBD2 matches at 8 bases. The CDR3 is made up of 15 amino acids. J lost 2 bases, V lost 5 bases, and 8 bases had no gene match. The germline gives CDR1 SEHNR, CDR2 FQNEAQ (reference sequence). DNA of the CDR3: TGTGCCAGCAGCCGGGGGGGAGGGGGAGCCTACGAGCAGTACTTC. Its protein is CASSRGGGGAYEQYF.

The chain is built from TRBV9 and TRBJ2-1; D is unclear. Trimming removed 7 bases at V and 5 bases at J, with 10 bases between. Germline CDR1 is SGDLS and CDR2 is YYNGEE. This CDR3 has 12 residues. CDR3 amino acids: CASGQVDNEQFF. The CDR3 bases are TGTGCCAGCGGTCAGGTGGACAATGAGCAGTTCTTC.

The CDR3 is CASSLGSGYEQYF. Written as DNA, the CDR3 is TGTGCCAGCAGCTTAGGGTCGGGGTACGAGCAGTACTTC. The rearrangement uses TRBV7-3 and TRBJ2-7; tentative D call: TRBD2 (5 bases). There are 13 residues in the CDR3. From germline, CDR1 is SGHTA and CDR2 FQGTGA. V was shortened by 2 bases and J by 4 bases, with 9 bases between the two germline ends.